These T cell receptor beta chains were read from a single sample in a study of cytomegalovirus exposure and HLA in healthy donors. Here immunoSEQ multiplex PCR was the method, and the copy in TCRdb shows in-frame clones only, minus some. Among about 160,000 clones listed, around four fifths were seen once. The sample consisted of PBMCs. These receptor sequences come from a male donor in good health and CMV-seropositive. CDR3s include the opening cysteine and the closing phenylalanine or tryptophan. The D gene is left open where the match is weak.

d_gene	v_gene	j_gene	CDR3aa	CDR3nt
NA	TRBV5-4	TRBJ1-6	CASSEAPNSPLHF	TGTGCCAGCTCGGAGGCCCCTAATTCACCCCTCCACTTT
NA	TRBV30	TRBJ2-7	CAWREDRTYEQYF	TGTGCCTGGAGGGAGGACAGAACCTACGAGCAGTACTTC
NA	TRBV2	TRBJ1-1	CASSAQGTNTEAFF	TGTGCCAGCAGTGCACAGGGAACGAACACTGAAGCTTTCTTT
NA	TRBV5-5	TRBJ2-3	CASSWRTSTDTQYF	TGTGCCAGCAGCTGGAGGACTAGCACAGATACGCAGTATTTT
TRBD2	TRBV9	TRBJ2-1	CASSLSGGANNEQFF	TGTGCCAGCAGCCTCAGCGGGGGGGCCAACAATGAGCAGTTCTTC
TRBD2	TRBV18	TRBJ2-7	CASSPWPRGGAYEQYF	TGTGCCAGCTCACCCTGGCCCCGGGGAGGGGCCTACGAGCAGTACTTC
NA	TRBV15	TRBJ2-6	CATSGPGANVLTF	TGTGCCACCAGTGGCCCGGGGGCCAACGTCCTGACTTTC
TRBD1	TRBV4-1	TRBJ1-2	CASSPRWAGGRGYTF	TGCGCCAGCAGCCCCCGGTGGGCAGGGGGCCGTGGCTACACCTTC
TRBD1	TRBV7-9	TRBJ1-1	CASSSTRQGNTEAFF	TGTGCCAGCAGCTCCACCCGACAGGGGAACACTGAAGCTTTCTTT
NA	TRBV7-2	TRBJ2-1	CASSSRGAGTYNEQFF	TGTGCCAGCAGCTCCCGCGGGGCAGGAACGTACAATGAGCAGTTCTTC
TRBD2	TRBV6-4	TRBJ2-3	CASSDSGGSTDTQYF	TGTGCCAGCAGTGATAGCGGGGGCAGCACAGATACGCAGTATTTT
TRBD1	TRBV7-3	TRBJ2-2	CASSLTGNPGELFF	TGTGCCAGCAGCTTGACAGGGAATCCCGGGGAGCTGTTTTTT
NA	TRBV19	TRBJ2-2	CASSSRLTVGELFF	TGTGCCAGTAGTAGTCGACTTACCGTGGGGGAGCTGTTTTTT
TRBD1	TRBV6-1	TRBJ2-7	CASSSYRDSTYEQYF	TGTGCCAGCAGTTCTTACCGGGACAGCACCTACGAGCAGTACTTC
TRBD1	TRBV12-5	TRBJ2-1	CASGHGTGTNEQFF	TGTGCTAGTGGTCACGGGACAGGGACTAATGAGCAGTTCTTC
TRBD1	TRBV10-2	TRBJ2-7	CASLDRGHYEQYF	TGCGCCAGCCTGGACAGGGGGCACTACGAGCAGTACTTC
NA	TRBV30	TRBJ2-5	CAWSVWDSLVETQYF	TGTGCCTGGAGTGTATGGGACTCCCTCGTAGAGACCCAGTACTTC
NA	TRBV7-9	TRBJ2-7	CASSLELYEQYF	TGTGCCAGCAGCCTGGAGCTCTACGAGCAGTACTTC